This TCR beta chain was found in a study of memory CD4+ T cells and cytomegalovirus serostatus. Single viable CD3+CD4+CD8-CD45RO+ cells were sorted as the memory CD4+ T cells. CDR1 is SGHTA, CDR2 FQGNSA, per germline. V trimming: 5 bases; J trimming: 2 bases; junction bases outside the gene matches: 13. The CDR3 is 18 amino acids. Assay used: immunoSEQ multiplex PCR; TCRdb lists only in-frame clones, some missing. The table includes 25,000 to 30,000 clones, around 76% detected once. Sequencing was performed on memory CD4+ T cells from blood. The TCR was taken from an adult in good health and CMV-seronegative. The gene calls are TRBV7-2 and TRBJ2-5, with TRBD2 matching over 11 bases. This CDR3 is CASSPRGPSGGRQETQYF. The CDR3 DNA sequence: TGTGCCAGCAGCCCCCGAGGCCCTAGCGGGGGGCGACAAGAGACCCAGTACTTC.